The clone carrying this TCR beta chain has ten or more counts. Its cognate antigen is unknown. The CDR3 consists of 13 residues. V lost 5 bases to trimming and J lost 10 bases, with 15 bases between them. The V gene's germline CDR1 is LGHNA and CDR2 YNFKEQ. This entry belongs to a study of identical twins. TCRdb used MiXCR to reprocess the 5' RACE reads, holding one entry per CDR3 protein. The profile shows hundreds of thousands of distinct CDR3 sequences, 8.5% to 9.5% of them singletons. General study results and limits: Cord blood's abundant beta clonotypes had fewer insertions, unlike memory repertoires. Part of the zero-insertion signal could reflect confounding by invariant MAIT and iNKT cells.

This sample also belongs to another study, concerning yellow fever vaccine responses in identical twins.

The receptor's source is a young woman in good health. What was sequenced was PBMCs. The rearrangement joins TRBV4-2 to TRBJ2-1; D is perhaps TRBD2 (5 bases). CDR3 amino acids: CASSTHKLAEQFF. The CDR3 DNA sequence: TGTGCCAGCAGCACCCACAAGCTAGCCGAGCAGTTCTTC.